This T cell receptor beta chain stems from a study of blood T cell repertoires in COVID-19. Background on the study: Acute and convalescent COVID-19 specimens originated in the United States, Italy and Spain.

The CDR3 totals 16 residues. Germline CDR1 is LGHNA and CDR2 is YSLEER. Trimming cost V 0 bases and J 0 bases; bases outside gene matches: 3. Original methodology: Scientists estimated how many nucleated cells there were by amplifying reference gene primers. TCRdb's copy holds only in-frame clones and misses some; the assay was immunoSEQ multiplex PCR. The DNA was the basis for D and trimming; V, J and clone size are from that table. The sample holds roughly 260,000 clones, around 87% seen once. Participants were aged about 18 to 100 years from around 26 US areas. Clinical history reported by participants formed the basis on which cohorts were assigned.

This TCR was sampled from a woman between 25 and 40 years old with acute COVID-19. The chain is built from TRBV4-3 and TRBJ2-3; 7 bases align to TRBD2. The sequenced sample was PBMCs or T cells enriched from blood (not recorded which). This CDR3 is CASSQDFSGSTDTQYF. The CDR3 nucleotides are TGCGCCAGCAGCCAAGATTTTAGCGGGAGCACAGATACGCAGTATTTT.